Listed here is a single T cell receptor beta chain. The sample comes from a study of blood T cell repertoires in COVID-19. Study summary: PBMCs, B-cell-depleted T cells, or T cells were the source of the cDNA or gDNA that made up the material.

The V gene lost 8 bases and the J gene lost 5 bases, with 12 bases spanning the gap. Germline V CDR1 and CDR2: GTSNPN, SVGIG (reference sequence). The CDR3 totals 11 residues. Assay used: immunoSEQ multiplex PCR; TCRdb lists only in-frame clones, some missing. The data contain fewer than 400,000 clones, 75% to 90% of them singletons. This clonotype originated in a man aged 30-40 years who had recovered from COVID-19. Sequencing was carried out using PBMCs or T cells enriched from blood (not recorded which). This rearrangement joins TRBV30 to TRBJ1-1; D is unresolved. CDR3 sequence (DNA): TGTGCCCTTGGGGAGTGGACTGAAGCTTTCTTT. Protein product: CALGEWTEAFF.